This T cell receptor beta chain was recovered during a study of blood T cell repertoires in COVID-19. Study summary: Acute and convalescent COVID-19 specimens originated in the United States, Italy and Spain. The analysed material was cDNA or gDNA that came from T cells, B-cell-depleted T cells, or PBMCs.

In germline, CDR1 is SGHVS, CDR2 FQNEAQ. Trimming removed 6 bases from V and 6 bases from J, with 16 bases in between. CDR3 length: 14 amino acids. How the authors handled the data: The authors estimated nucleated cell counts from reference gene primer amplification. The table came from immunoSEQ multiplex PCR; TCRdb's copy has only in-frame clones and leaves some out. Clonal size and the V and J genes are those of that table, whereas D and trimming came from the DNA. Of about 130,000 clones listed, 80% to 90% were seen once; the top ten hold roughly 18%. The TCR was taken from a man in his forties or fifties with active or convalescent COVID-19. The chain has TRBV7-8 and TRBJ2-3; tentative D call: TRBD2 (6 bases). The sample consisted of peripheral blood. Here the CDR3 DNA reads TGTGCCAGCAGATTCGGAGGGGCTTCTGATACGCAGTATTTT. This codes for CASRFGGASDTQYF.